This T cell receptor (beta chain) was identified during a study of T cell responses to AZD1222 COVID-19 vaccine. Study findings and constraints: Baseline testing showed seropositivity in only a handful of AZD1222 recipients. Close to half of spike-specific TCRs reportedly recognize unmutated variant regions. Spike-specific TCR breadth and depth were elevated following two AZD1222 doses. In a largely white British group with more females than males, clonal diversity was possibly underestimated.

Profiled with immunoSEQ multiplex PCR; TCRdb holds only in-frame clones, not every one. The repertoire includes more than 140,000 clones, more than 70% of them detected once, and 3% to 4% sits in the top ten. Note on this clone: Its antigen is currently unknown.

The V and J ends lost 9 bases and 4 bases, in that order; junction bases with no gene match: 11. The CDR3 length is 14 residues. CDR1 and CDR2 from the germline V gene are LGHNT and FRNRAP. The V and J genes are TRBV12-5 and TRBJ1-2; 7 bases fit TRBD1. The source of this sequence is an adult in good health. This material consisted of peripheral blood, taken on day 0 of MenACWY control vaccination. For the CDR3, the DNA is TGTGCTAGCCTTTTTCAGGGGGTCGCCTATGGCTACACCTTC. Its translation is CASLFQGVAYGYTF.